The rows below give T cell receptor beta chains drawn from one sample of a study of vaccination and CD4 T cells after COVID-19. From the PCR reads, TCRdb called clonotypes with MiXCR, one entry per CDR3 protein. The repertoire has 9,000 to 15,000 distinct CDR3 sequences, roughly 46% of them found once; the top ten carry roughly 7%. These receptors have no identified antigens. The sample comprised CD4+ T cells from blood, cultured in vitro. Receptor source: a human donor who had recovered from COVID-19. Each CDR3 is given with its conserved first and last residue. The order of the fields is J gene, V gene, clone size, D gene, CDR3 DNA, CDR3 protein. A D gene is named only where the DNA matches it firmly. Expanded clones are given a class, and other clones once, few, many or no size at all.

>TRBJ2-3|TRBV27|few|TRBD2
TGTGCCAGCAGCCAACTGGGACTAGCGGGAGCGAGGGGCACAGATACGCAGTATTTT
CASSQLGLAGARGTDTQYF
>TRBJ2-2|TRBV20-1|-|-
TGCAGTGCCATGCTCGGGGGAAGGACCGGGGAGCTGTTTTTT
CSAMLGGRTGELFF
>TRBJ2-3|TRBV20-1|few|-
TGCAGTGCTAGAGTAACAGATACGCAGTATTTT
CSARVTDTQYF
>TRBJ1-2|TRBV6-1|-|-
TGTGCCAGCAGTGAACAGGTCTATGGCTACACCTTC
CASSEQVYGYTF
>TRBJ1-5|TRBV30|-|-
TGTGCCTGGAGTGAAAGCGCTGGTAATCAGCCCCAGCATTTT
CAWSESAGNQPQHF
>TRBJ2-1|TRBV11-3|-|-
TGTGCCAGCAGCTTAAGGGGAACAGGAGGCAATGAGCAGTTCTTC
CASSLRGTGGNEQFF
>TRBJ1-4|TRBV15|once|-
TGTGCCACCAGCAGAGAACAGGGTAACAGTGAAAAACTGTTTTTT
CATSREQGNSEKLFF
>TRBJ2-7|TRBV5-4|-|TRBD2
TGTGCCAGCAGCCGGGAGGGACTAGCATCCTACGAGCAGTACTTC
CASSREGLASYEQYF
>TRBJ2-7|TRBV27|few|-
TGTGCCAGCAGTTCCCTTATCAGGGGCGTCTACGAGCAGTACTTC
CASSSLIRGVYEQYF
>TRBJ1-2|TRBV15|-|TRBD1
TGTGCCACCAGCAGAGATCTCAGCAGGGGGCGGCCTAGTTGGTATGGCTACACCTTC
CATSRDLSRGRPSWYGYTF
>TRBJ2-7|TRBV20-1|-|-
TGCAGTGCTCCCACCTACGATGGGCAGTACTTC
CSAPTYDGQYF
>TRBJ2-4|TRBV20-1|-|-
TGCAGTGCTAGAGGGGGTGGGGTAGCCAAAAACATTCAGTACTTC
CSARGGGVAKNIQYF
>TRBJ2-1|TRBV9|-|TRBD2
TGTGCCAGCAGCCTAGCGGTGAAGGGGGAGCAGTTCTTC
CASSLAVKGEQFF
>TRBJ1-2|TRBV2|few|TRBD1
TGTGCCAGCAGTGAAGGGGACAGGGACCATGGCTACACCTTC
CASSEGDRDHGYTF
>TRBJ2-5|TRBV20-1|-|TRBD2
TGCAGTGCTAGGGGACTAGCGGGGCTAGAGACCCAGTACTTC
CSARGLAGLETQYF
>TRBJ2-5|TRBV7-7|-|-
TGTGCCAGCAGCTTATTCCAAGGGGAAGGGACCCAGTACTTC
CASSLFQGEGTQYF
>TRBJ1-1|TRBV20-1|-|-
TGCAGTGCTCCCTACAGGTTTGAAGCTTTCTTT
CSAPYRFEAFF
>TRBJ1-5|TRBV20-1|medium-sized|-
TGCAGTGCTAGCCAGGGCACCAATCAGCCCCAGCATTTT
CSASQGTNQPQHF
>TRBJ2-1|TRBV5-1|-|TRBD2
TGCGCCAGCAGCTTGGCCCTTCCCAGGTTATCTAGCGGGCGTTACAATGAGCAGTTCTTC
CASSLALPRLSSGRYNEQFF
>TRBJ1-6|TRBV6-5|-|TRBD1
TGTGCCAGCAGTTACCCAAGGACAGGGGAGAATTCACCCCTCCACTTT
CASSYPRTGENSPLHF
>TRBJ2-1|TRBV20-1|large|TRBD2
TGCAGTGCTGTGCTAGCGGGGGGGCGCAATGAGCAGTTCTTC
CSAVLAGGRNEQFF
>TRBJ1-2|TRBV27|few|-
TGTGCCAGCAGTCAACGGACCCCTCCTAACTATGGCTACACCTTC
CASSQRTPPNYGYTF
>TRBJ2-3|TRBV5-1|medium-sized|-
TGCGCCAGCAGCTTGGGCGGGGATACGCAGTATTTT
CASSLGGDTQYF
>TRBJ2-5|TRBV7-2|-|TRBD2
TGTGCCAGCAGCTTCCAAGCCCTTAGCGGGGAAAAAGAGACCCAGTACTTC
CASSFQALSGEKETQYF
>TRBJ2-1|TRBV12-3/TRBV12-4|-|TRBD2
TGTGCCAGCAGTCCCAAAGCCCCTAGCGGGAGGCGTGAGCAGTTCTTC
CASSPKAPSGRREQFF
>TRBJ2-1|TRBV19|-|TRBD1
TGTGCCACCTCGACAGGGTTGGGGAATGAGCAGTTCTTC
CATSTGLGNEQFF
>TRBJ2-7|TRBV12-3/TRBV12-4|-|-
TGTGCCAGCAGTACCACGGGCGAGCAGTACTTC
CASSTTGEQYF
>TRBJ2-5|TRBV6-1|few|-
TGTGCCAGCATCTTAACAGGGCCTTTGACGGCCCAGTACTTC
CASILTGPLTAQYF
>TRBJ1-1|TRBV6-5|medium-sized|-
TGTGCCAGCAGTTACTCTGCTGGGAACACTGAAGCTTTCTTT
CASSYSAGNTEAFF
>TRBJ2-2|TRBV27|medium-sized|-
TGTGCCAGCAGTTTATCCCCGGGGGCGGTGAGCACCGGGGAGCTGTTTTTT
CASSLSPGAVSTGELFF
>TRBJ1-1|TRBV27|-|TRBD1
TGTGCCAGCAGCCCGGACAGGCTCGTCGTCACTGAAGCTTTCTTT
CASSPDRLVVTEAFF
>TRBJ1-5|TRBV20-1|few|-
TGCAGTGCTAGAGACTCACGGGGCTCTAGGAATCAGCCCCAGCATTTT
CSARDSRGSRNQPQHF
>TRBJ2-5|TRBV6-2/TRBV6-3|few|-
TGTGCCAGCAGTCTAGGAAGAGAGACCCAGTACTTC
CASSLGRETQYF
>TRBJ2-2|TRBV6-1|-|TRBD1
TGTGCCAGCAGGAAGACAGGGGGCAGGGTCACCGGGGAGCTGTTTTTT
CASRKTGGRVTGELFF
>TRBJ1-1|TRBV10-1|few|TRBD1
TGCGCCAGCAGCGAGACAGGGGGCAAGAACACTGAAGCTTTCTTT
CASSETGGKNTEAFF
>TRBJ1-5|TRBV11-3|few|TRBD1
TGTGCCAGCAGCTCCGGAATAAGGACAGGGGGCCAGCCCCAGCATTTT
CASSSGIRTGGQPQHF
>TRBJ1-1|TRBV20-1|few|TRBD1
TGCAGTGCTAGAGATCAAGGTACGGGACAGTTAAACACTGAAGCTTTCTTT
CSARDQGTGQLNTEAFF
>TRBJ1-5|TRBV12-3/TRBV12-4|large|TRBD1
TGTGCCAGCAGTTTAGGGGACAGGGGAACCTCCCAGCATTTT
CASSLGDRGTSQHF
>TRBJ2-2|TRBV2|-|-
TGTGCCAGCAGTGTGACACAAGCGAACACCGGGGAGCTGTTTTTT
CASSVTQANTGELFF
>TRBJ2-5|TRBV2|-|-
TGTGCCAGCAGTGGAGGGAAAGAGACCCAGTACTTC
CASSGGKETQYF
>TRBJ2-3|TRBV6-5|few|TRBD1
TGTGCCAGCAGTTACTCGAAACAGGGGGCAGATACGCAGTATTTT
CASSYSKQGADTQYF
>TRBJ2-7|TRBV2|-|-
TGTGCCAGCAGTGAACGGGGCCTCCTATCCTACGAGCAGTACTTC
CASSERGLLSYEQYF
>TRBJ2-2|TRBV6-2/TRBV6-3|-|TRBD2
TGTGCCAGCGGCTCAGCGGGGGTGGACACCGGGGAGCTGTTTTTT
CASGSAGVDTGELFF
>TRBJ1-2|TRBV2|few|TRBD1
TGTGCCAGCAGTGAAGACAGGGGTCGCTATGGCTACACCTTC
CASSEDRGRYGYTF
>TRBJ1-3|TRBV15|-|-
TGTGCCACCAGCAGAATCACCGCTGGAAACACCATATATTTT
CATSRITAGNTIYF
>TRBJ1-2|TRBV4-3|-|-
TGCGCCAGCAGCCAAGGGGTGGCAACTAACTATGGCTACACCTTC
CASSQGVATNYGYTF